The 16 T cell receptor beta chains in this list originate from one sample, sequenced in a study of T cell clonality in common variable immunodeficiency. Repertoires were generated with immunoSEQ multiplex PCR, while TCRdb's copy carries only in-frame clones and drops some. The sample presents 45,000 to 55,000 clones, none singletons. Sequencing was carried out using peripheral blood mononuclear cells. These receptors were taken from a person between 18 and 69 years old in good health.

In this sample, this clone turned up many times. The read terminates 3 residues ahead of where the CDR3 ends, so the germline J gene completes it. V gene TRBV5-1 combines with J gene TRBJ1-5, with 10 bases fitting TRBD1. V was clipped by 4 bases and J by 2 bases; unmatched bases: 3. CDR1 and CDR2 (germline): SGHRS, YFSETQ. There are 15 residues in the CDR3. CDR3 bases read: TGCGCCAGCAGCCCGACAGGGGGCGGCAATCAGCCC. Translating gives CASSPTGGGNQP. The entire CDR3 is CASSPTGGGNQPQHF.

This clone was observed at least ten times. The DNA ends 3 residues before the CDR3 does, and the rest of the CDR3 is filled in from the germline J gene. The chain has TRBV19 and TRBJ2-3, with D hard to call. The CDR3 has 13 residues. In germline, CDR1 is LNHDA, CDR2 SQIVND (reference sequence). CDR3 sequence reads: CASSIIAQPPQYF. The sequenced CDR3 bases are TGTGCCAGTAGTATAATAGCCCAGCCGCCG. The whole variable domain, filled in from reference TRBV19 and TRBJ2-3, reads DGGITQSPKYLFRKEGQNVTLSCEQNLNHDAMYWYRQDPGQGLRLIYYSQIVNDFQKGDIAEGYSVSREKKESFPLTVTSAQKNPTAFYLCASSIIAQPPQYFGPGTRLTVL.

This clone was seen ten or more times. The CDR3 goes on 3 residues after the read ends, and that part is filled in from the germline J gene. The rearrangement joins TRBV28 to TRBJ1-2, with a possible D match to TRBD1 (6 bases). The CDR3 sequence is 16 residues long. Per germline, CDR1 MDHEN and CDR2 SYDVKM. The V and J ends lost 2 bases and 4 bases respectively, with 17 bases between them. CDR3 bases read: TGTGCCAGCAGTTTAGGGGGGGCAGGGGCCTCCTATGGC. Amino acids: CASSLGGAGASYG. The whole CDR3 reads CASSLGGAGASYGYTF.

This clone was counted ten times or more. The observed sequence ends 3 residues before the CDR3 terminus, with the missing tail filled in from the germline J gene. The V call is TRBV12-5, the J call TRBJ1-5; 8 nucleotides align to TRBD1. J lost 6 bases, V lost 6 bases, and 7 bases had no gene match. Germline V gives CDR1 LGHNT, CDR2 FRNRAP. The CDR3 has 14 residues. The CDR3 DNA, read in part, is TGTGCTAGTGGGTTGACAGGGGCTGTTCAGCCC. Amino acids: CASGLTGAVQP. Given in full, the CDR3 is CASGLTGAVQPQHF.

Turning to this clone: The read terminates 3 residues before the CDR3 end, so the remaining end is supplied by the germline J gene. The chain couples TRBV7-2 to TRBJ2-1; no clear D gene. CDR3 length equals 17 residues. V was pared by 0 bases and J by 0 bases, with 12 bases between. The germline V gene encodes CDR1 SGHTA and CDR2 FQGNSA. Partial CDR3 DNA: TGTGCCAGCAGCTTAGCCTTTACCGCAGGCTCCTACAATGAG. This codes for CASSLAFTAGSYNE. The full CDR3 reads CASSLAFTAGSYNEQFF.

The sample holds many counts of this clone. The CDR3 end is not reached by the read, which stops 3 residues before it; the germline J gene fills it in. The chain is built from TRBV5-1 and TRBJ2-2; TRBD1 might be the D (5 bases). V dropped 3 bases and J dropped 8 bases, with 8 bases sitting between them. CDR1 and CDR2 (germline): SGHRS, YFSETQ. The CDR3 runs to 12 residues. CDR3 sequence: CASSSRAGELFF. The sequenced CDR3 bases are TGCGCCAGCAGCTCCAGGGCAGGGGAG. The whole variable domain, filled in from reference TRBV5-1 and TRBJ2-2, reads KAGVTQTPRYLIKTRGQQVTLSCSPISGHRSVSWYQQTPGQGLQFLFEYFSETQRNKGNFPGRFSGRQFSNSRSEMNVSTLELGDSALYLCASSSRAGELFFGEGSRLTVL.

This clone was recorded many times. The read stops 3 residues short of the end of the CDR3; the missing end is completed from the germline J gene. The chain is built from TRBV20-1 and TRBJ2-7; tentative D call: TRBD2 (6 bases). The CDR3 loop spans 16 amino acids. CDR1 and CDR2 from the germline V gene are DFQATT and SNEGSKA (reference sequence). Trimming removed 6 bases at V and 2 bases at J, with 23 bases between. The CDR3 protein is CSAYSPTDLAPYEQYF. Partial CDR3 DNA: TGCAGTGCCTATTCTCCAACTGATCTAGCGCCCTACGAG.

This clone was counted ten times or more. From the germline J gene comes the end of the CDR3, since the read stops 3 residues before it. The chain is built from TRBV7-2 and TRBJ2-7; D might be TRBD2 (5 bases). V dropped 2 bases and J dropped 0 bases, with 8 bases sitting between them. CDR1 SGHTA and CDR2 FQGNSA come from the germline V gene. This CDR3 is 14 amino acids long. CDR3 sequence reads: CASSLLRVSYEQYF. The CDR3 DNA, read in part, is TGTGCCAGCAGCTTACTGCGGGTCTCCTACGAG.

This clone was detected ten times or more. The CDR3 goes on 3 residues after the read ends, and that part is filled in from the germline J gene. The chain has TRBV20-1 and TRBJ1-2; 8 positions agree with TRBD1. Trimming cost V 5 bases and J 4 bases; bases outside gene matches: 12. This CDR3 is 15 amino acids long. Germline CDR1 DFQATT, CDR2 SNEGSKA (reference sequence). CDR3 bases read: TGCAGTGCTCCGACCCCCGGGACAGGAGGCTATGGC. Translation gives CSAPTPGTGGYG. The CDR3 reads in full as CSAPTPGTGGYGYTF.

In its sample, this clone was seen many times. The CDR3 extends 3 residues past the end of the read, so its final part is completed from the germline J gene. V gene TRBV4-1 combines with J gene TRBJ1-2; D is ambiguous. Per germline, CDR1 MGHRA and CDR2 YSYEKL. The CDR3 loop spans 16 amino acids. The CDR3 is CASSQDWPGLSGGYTF. The CDR3 DNA, read in part, is TGCGCCAGCAGCCAAGACTGGCCGGGCCTATCGGGGGGC.

This clone showed up many times. The read ends 3 residues early relative to the CDR3; the germline J gene fills the gap. The rearrangement joins TRBV10-3 to TRBJ1-1; D is ambiguous. V lost 2 bases and J lost 7, with 11 bases in between. The CDR3 has 13 amino acids. The germline V gene has CDR1 ENHRY and CDR2 SYGVKD. The CDR3 DNA, read in part, is TGTGCCATCAGTGAGACGGGAAGCGGTGAA. Its translation: CAISETGSGE. From start to end, the CDR3 is CAISETGSGEAFF.

This clone occurred many times. The CDR3 end falls 3 residues outside the read, so it is completed with the germline J gene. The V and J genes are TRBV10-3 and TRBJ1-1, with 7 bases aligning to TRBD1. This CDR3 is built from 19 residues. V shed 0 bases and J 1 base; nucleotides not matched to a gene: 14. Per germline, CDR1 ENHRY and CDR2 SYGVKD. CDR3 region: CAISESLLVTQGQNTEAFF. The sequenced CDR3 bases are TGTGCCATCAGTGAGTCCCTCTTGGTCACACAGGGGCAGAACACTGAA.

This clone was detected many times. The read stops 3 residues short of the end of the CDR3; the missing end is completed from the germline J gene. The chain combines TRBV20-1 with TRBJ1-1, with D unclear. Trimming pared 1 base from V and 1 base from J, leaving 10 bases between. The germline V gene has CDR1 DFQATT and CDR2 SNEGSKA (reference sequence). The CDR3 extends over 14 amino acids. The part of the CDR3 DNA that was read is TGCAGTGCTAGAGCTAGGATGACGAACACTGAA. This sequence encodes CSARARMTNTE. Given in full, the CDR3 is CSARARMTNTEAFF.

This clone showed up many times. The sequence runs out 3 residues before the end of the CDR3; the remainder is reconstructed from the germline J gene. The rearrangement uses TRBV18 and TRBJ1-1; D unclear. The CDR3 has 15 residues. Looked up from germline, CDR1 is KGHSH and CDR2 is LQKENI. V was pared by 2 bases and J by 3 bases, with 13 bases between. The part of the CDR3 DNA that was read is TGTGCCAGCTCACCAACGTTGTTAAGGGACACTGAA. Encoded protein: CASSPTLLRDTE. The entire CDR3 protein reads CASSPTLLRDTEAFF.

This clone was detected many times. With the read ending 3 residues before the CDR3 end, the germline J gene is used to fill in that end. V is TRBV5-1 and J is TRBJ2-1; 13 positions match TRBD2. There are 15 residues in the CDR3. CDR1 SGHRS and CDR2 YFSETQ come from the germline V gene. Trimming cost V 4 bases and J 6 bases; bases outside gene matches: 4. The CDR3: CASSGGLAGVNEQFF. CDR3 DNA, as far as it was read: TGCGCCAGCAGCGGAGGACTAGCGGGAGTCAATGAG.

This clone showed up many times. The read halts 3 residues ahead of the CDR3 end, with the missing end drawn from the germline J gene. V usage is TRBV7-8 and J usage is TRBJ1-5, with TRBD1 as a possible D gene (5 bases). This CDR3 has 13 residues. V was clipped by 2 bases and J by 6 bases, with 8 bases between them. The germline V gene has CDR1 SGHVS and CDR2 FQNEAQ. The part of the CDR3 DNA that was read is TGTGCCAGCAGCTTACCTCAGGGTCAGCCC. Translated, it gives CASSLPQGQP. The entire CDR3 reads CASSLPQGQPQHF.